Below, 8 T cell receptor beta chains from the same sample are listed, as sequenced in a study of blood T cells in healthy people across ages. With a J-beta primer mix and a sample-barcoded 5' primer, a second PCR ran about 6 to 11 cycles. TCRdb re-called the 5' RACE reads with MiXCR, one entry per CDR3 protein. The data show around 1,500,000 distinct CDR3 sequences, roughly 45% seen once. The sequenced sample was blood. These receptors came from a woman between 18 and 29 years old in good health.

A word on this clonotype: The germline gene is not matched at one end of the junction; a read error may be the cause. The chain recombines TRBV3-1 with TRBJ2-5; no definite D call. This CDR3 is 12 amino acids long. The V gene's germline CDR1 is LGHDT and CDR2 YNNKEL (reference sequence). The CDR3 DNA follows: TGTCCCAGCAGCCAAGACGGGGAGACCCAGTACTTC. Amino acid sequence: CPSSQDGETQYF.

This clonotype showed up just once. Given a much more abundant clone one base away, this may be a read error. No conserved phenylalanine or tryptophan ends this CDR3, so it is likely a read error. The rearrangement links TRBV6-5 to TRBJ1-2; 10 bases map to TRBD1. The CDR3 runs to 15 residues. Germline V gives CDR1 MNHEY, CDR2 SVGAGI. Trimming removed 5 bases from V and 8 bases from J; junction bases left unmatched: 11. CDR3 nucleotides: TGTGCCAGCAGTCCCAAGACAGGGGGCGCGTCCGGCTACACCTTA. It yields the protein CASSPKTGGASGYTL.

This clonotype was seen at least ten times. This rearrangement joins TRBV29-1 to TRBJ2-5; D may be TRBD2 (6 bases). Germline V gene sequence: CDR1 SQVTM, CDR2 ANQGSEA. The CDR3 totals 13 residues. The V and J ends lost 7 bases and 5 bases respectively, with 17 bases between them. CDR3 residues: CSAAHSSGETQYF. The CDR3 region has the DNA TGCAGCGCCGCTCATAGCAGCGGGGAGACCCAGTACTTC. The whole variable domain, filled in from reference TRBV29-1 and TRBJ2-5, reads SAVISQKPSRDICQRGTSLTIQCQVDSQVTMMFWYRQQPGQSLTLIATANQGSEATYESGFVIDKFPISRPNLTFSTLTVSNMSPEDSSIYLCSAAHSSGETQYFGPGTRLLVL.

This clonotype has more than one count but fewer than ten. The J gene is TRBJ2-7, the V gene TRBV11-1, with 7 bases lining up with TRBD1. CDR1 and CDR2 (germline): SGHAT, FQDESV (reference sequence). V gave up 7 bases and J gave up 7 bases; unmatched junction bases: 19. This CDR3 spans 16 amino acids. This chain's CDR3 is CASIQGGQYGYNEQYF. The DNA of the CDR3 is TGTGCCAGCATCCAAGGGGGACAGTATGGGTACAATGAGCAGTACTTC.

This clonotype was detected many times. The rearrangement joins TRBV29-1 to TRBJ2-5; no firm D call. From germline, CDR1 is SQVTM and CDR2 ANQGSEA. The V gene lost 6 bases and the J gene lost 0 bases, with 17 bases spanning the gap. The CDR3 runs to 15 residues. This CDR3 is CSVLGVSTYQETQYF. The CDR3 DNA reads TGCAGCGTCCTTGGAGTTAGTACGTACCAAGAGACCCAGTACTTC.

CDR3 protein: CASSWARQGHQPQHF. The CDR3 nucleotides are TGTGCCAGCAGTTGGGCTAGACAGGGGCATCAGCCCCAGCATTTT. This chain uses TRBV28 with TRBJ1-5; 8 nucleotides match TRBD1. CDR3 length: 15 amino acids. Per germline, CDR1 MDHEN and CDR2 SYDVKM. V dropped 4 bases and J dropped 5; count of bases not matched to a gene: 7.

This clonotype was recorded a few times. V is TRBV28 and J is TRBJ1-2; 7 bases line up with TRBD1. The germline V gene encodes CDR1 MDHEN and CDR2 SYDVKM. The CDR3 has 14 residues. V gave up 7 bases and J gave up 4 bases; unmatched junction bases: 9. The CDR3 nucleotides are TGTGCCAGCACCACTCTGGAGGGGGCCTATGGCTACACCTTC. Translating gives CASTTLEGAYGYTF.

This clonotype showed up just a few times. The chain employs TRBV7-2 and TRBJ2-7; possibly TRBD1 for D (5 bases). Trimming removed 3 bases at V and 0 bases at J, with 12 bases between. The germline V gene has CDR1 SGHTA and CDR2 FQGNSA. The CDR3 totals 15 residues. In DNA form, the CDR3 reads TGTGCCAGCAGCTTCAGGGTTACCTACTCCTACGAGCAGTACTTC. Its translation is CASSFRVTYSYEQYF.